This TCR beta chain was sequenced for a study of shared clonotypes between healthy human individuals (dated by TCRdb to 2020 to 2021). Looking at the study overall: Three men and two women, aged 18 to 49 years, made up the cohort. Per donor, three plates each were used for CD4 naive and CD4 memory, two for CD8 naive, and one for CD8 memory. Libraries were prepared and TCR repertoires were sequenced by different laboratories using diverse techniques, in order to increase sequencing depth and limit assay-specific biases. Each donor's leukapheresis produced roughly between roughly 0.85 and 9.5 billion PBMCs. Blood TCR repertoires of about five healthy adults were deeply sequenced to estimate repertoire size and the extent of clonotype sharing between individuals.

The donors were healthy, HIV-negative adults who had no recently reported acute infections or vaccinations. Every donor was a Caucasian adult living in Nashville, Tennessee, USA. CD4+ T cells were enriched by magnetic negative selection; naive cells were then positively selected on CD45RA, and the negative fraction formed the memory subset. After blood collection by leukapheresis, PBMCs were isolated using Ficoll-Histopaque density gradient centrifugation and then cryopreserved in the vapor phase of liquid nitrogen. Purity and quantity of every magnetically sorted T cell population were checked by analytical flow cytometry. Genomic DNA was isolated from every sorted fraction and measured by UV absorbance on a Nanodrop 2000c. Results the study describes overall, beyond this receptor: Pairwise subsampling led to the expectation that sequencing depth would affect the degree of clonotype sharing among donors. Naive subsets generally had larger estimated clonotype richness than memory subsets did. Higher generation probabilities were observed for clonotypes shared by all four sorted-subset donors than for non-shared clonotypes. The genetic and exposure-history diversity represented was limited by the small number of donors. Only blood was sampled, and tissue TCR repertoires likely differ from those in blood. Sharing across a few donors was observed for 5% to 6.5% of naive CD4, around 3.5% of naive CD8, over 2% of memory CD4, and about 0.4% of memory CD8 clonotypes. Rarefaction of sorted-subset datasets indicated incomplete sequencing despite the large sequencing depth.

Using the deep immunoSEQ assay, multiplex PCR amplified TCR CDR3 regions from genomic DNA. Genomic DNA extracted from each cell subset was distributed evenly over all wells of several immunoSEQ 96-well plates, and each plate served as one replicate. For sorted subsets, roughly 190 ng of genomic DNA, equivalent to 30,000 or so T cell genomes, went into each replicate PCR. The purified libraries were quantified using a Qubit 3.0 fluorometer, sized with a Bioanalyzer 2100, and then quantified again using the KAPA Library Quantification kit. Each immunoSEQ 96-well plate was sequenced on its own single-read 150-cycle Illumina NextSeq 550 flow cell. On the study's bioinformatics: Because the immunoSEQ output held only junctional sequences and lacked quality scores, the filtering could not match the filtering applied to full-length reads. Sequences were annotated with PyIR, a Python wrapper for IgBLAST v1.9, and V/J genes and CDR3 were assigned using IMGT germline references. Reads were filtered out if the reads had weak V/J assignments (E-value above 1e-6), no CDR3, stop codons, out-of-frame junctions, or ambiguous translated residues. A V3J clonotype was defined by an identical inferred V gene, J gene, and CDR3 amino acid sequence. The percentage overlap between two repertoires was calculated by dividing the number of shared unique clonotypes by the size of the smaller repertoire. Richness of each repertoire was evaluated using RTK rarefaction, the Chao1 estimator, and Recon v2.1 estimates of unobserved clonotypes. For all TCRbeta clonotypes obtained by the gDNA method from four donors, generation probabilities were computed with OLGA. TCRdb obtained this table from immuneACCESS and retained in-frame rearrangements with V and J assigned. These tables miss some clones; where compared with another copy, unresolved V genes account for less than half of the shortfall, and the remainder is unexplained. D and trimming come from the DNA, and the V and J calls and clone size come from that table. The sample table lists some 360,000 clones, roughly 80% of them with a count of one. The ten largest clones capture under 11% of the sample.

As for this clone: The clone's antigen remains unknown. No much larger clonotype is one base removed from it; base qualities were not supplied.

What was sequenced was memory CD4+ T cells sorted from blood. What this sample's cell subset or site label stands for: CD45RA-negative fraction. This sequence originates from a man aged 30 to 39 in good health.

CDR3 loop: CASSFRLSDTQYF. The bases read TGTGCCAGCAGCTTTAGACTATCAGATACGCAGTATTTT. The rearranged segments are TRBV7-2 and TRBJ2-3; matching of 5 bases hints at TRBD2 as the D gene. CDR1 and CDR2, looked up from the germline V gene, are SGHTA and FQGNSA. V loses 3 bases of germline sequence and J loses 4 bases, and the interval between the two ends is 8 bases. The CDR3, from cysteine to phenylalanine, totals 13 residues. Just the 39-base CDR3 DNA is kept, in frame starting at base 1.